This TCR beta chain came from a study of cytomegalovirus exposure and HLA in healthy donors. Both 60 Vbeta primers and 13 Jbeta primers went into the PCR. Repertoires were generated with immunoSEQ multiplex PCR, while TCRdb's copy carries only in-frame clones and drops some. The specimen's table records approximately 46,000 clones. Germline V gene data show CDR1 as PRHDT and CDR2 as FYEKMQ (reference sequence). The CDR3 is 13 amino acids. The V and J ends lost 5 bases and 1 base respectively, with 8 bases between them. The chain uses TRBV13 and TRBJ1-1; D is ambiguous. The source material was PBMCs. This TCR was recovered from a male donor in good health and CMV-seronegative. CDR3 loop: CASSSPRNTEAFF. The CDR3 bases are TGTGCCAGCAGCAGTCCCAGGAACACTGAAGCTTTCTTT.